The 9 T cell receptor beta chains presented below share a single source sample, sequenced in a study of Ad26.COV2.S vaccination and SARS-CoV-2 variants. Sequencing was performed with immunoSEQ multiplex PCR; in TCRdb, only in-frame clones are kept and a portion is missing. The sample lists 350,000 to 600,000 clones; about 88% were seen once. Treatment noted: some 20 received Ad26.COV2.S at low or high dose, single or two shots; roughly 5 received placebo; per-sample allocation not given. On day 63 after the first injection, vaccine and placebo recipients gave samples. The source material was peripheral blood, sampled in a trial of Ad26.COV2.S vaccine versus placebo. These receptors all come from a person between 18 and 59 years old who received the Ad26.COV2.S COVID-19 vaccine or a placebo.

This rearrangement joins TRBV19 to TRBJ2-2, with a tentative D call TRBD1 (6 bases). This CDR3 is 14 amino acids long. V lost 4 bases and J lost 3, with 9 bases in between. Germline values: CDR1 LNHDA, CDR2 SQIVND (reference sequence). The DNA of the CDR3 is TGTGCCAGTAGTACGCAGGGGTACACCGGGGAGCTGTTTTTT. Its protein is CASSTQGYTGELFF.

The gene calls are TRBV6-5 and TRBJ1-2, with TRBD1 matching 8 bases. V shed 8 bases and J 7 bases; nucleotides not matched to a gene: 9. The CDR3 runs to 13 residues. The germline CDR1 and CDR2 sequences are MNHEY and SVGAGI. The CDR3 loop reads CASRGQGVSGYTF. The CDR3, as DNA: TGTGCCAGCCGAGGACAGGGAGTTTCTGGCTACACCTTC.

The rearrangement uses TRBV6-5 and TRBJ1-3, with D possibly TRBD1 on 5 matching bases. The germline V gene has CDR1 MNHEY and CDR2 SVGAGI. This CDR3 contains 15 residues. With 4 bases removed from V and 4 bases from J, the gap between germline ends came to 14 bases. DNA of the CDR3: TGTGCCAGCAGTTCACCCGACAGCCACGGAAACACCATATATTTT. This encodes CASSSPDSHGNTIYF.

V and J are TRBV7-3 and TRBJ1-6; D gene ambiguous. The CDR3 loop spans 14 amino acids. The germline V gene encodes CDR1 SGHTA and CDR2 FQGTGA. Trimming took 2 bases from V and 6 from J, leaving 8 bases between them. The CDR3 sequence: CASSLYRGNSPLHF. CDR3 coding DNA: TGTGCCAGCAGCTTATACCGCGGTAATTCACCCCTCCACTTT.

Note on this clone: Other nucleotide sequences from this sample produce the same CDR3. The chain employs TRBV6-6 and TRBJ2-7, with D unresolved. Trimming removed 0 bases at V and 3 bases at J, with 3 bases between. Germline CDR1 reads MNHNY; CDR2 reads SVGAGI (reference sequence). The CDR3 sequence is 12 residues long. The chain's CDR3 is CASSYSFYEQYF. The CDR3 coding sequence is TGTGCCAGCAGTTACTCCTTCTACGAGCAGTACTTC.

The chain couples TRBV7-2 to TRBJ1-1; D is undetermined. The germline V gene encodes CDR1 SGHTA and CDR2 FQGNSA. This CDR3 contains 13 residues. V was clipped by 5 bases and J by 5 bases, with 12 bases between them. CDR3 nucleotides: TGTGCCAGCAGCGCAGGCCCTAATACTGAAGCTTTCTTT. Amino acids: CASSAGPNTEAFF.

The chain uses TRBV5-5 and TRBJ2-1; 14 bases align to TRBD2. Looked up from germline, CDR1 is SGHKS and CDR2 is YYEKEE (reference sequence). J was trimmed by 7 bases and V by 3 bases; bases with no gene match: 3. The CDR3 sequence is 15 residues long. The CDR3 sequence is CASSYGTSGGNEQFF. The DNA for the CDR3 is TGTGCCAGCAGCTACGGGACTAGCGGGGGAAATGAGCAGTTCTTC.

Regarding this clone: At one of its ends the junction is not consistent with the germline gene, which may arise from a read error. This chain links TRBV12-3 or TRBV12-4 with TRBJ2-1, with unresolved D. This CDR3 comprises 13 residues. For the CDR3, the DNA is TGTGCCAGCAGCTTAGCCCGTATTGATGAGCAGTTCTTC. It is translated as CASSLARIDEQFF.

CDR3 loop: CASSQPTGGRGNEQFF. The CDR3, as DNA: TGCGCCAGCAGCCAACCGACAGGGGGCCGCGGCAATGAGCAGTTCTTC. The chain links TRBV4-1 to TRBJ2-1; 10 bases agree with TRBD1. Germline-derived CDR1 and CDR2 are MGHRA and YSYEKL. CDR3 size: 16 residues. Trimming took 2 bases from V and 6 from J; bases not matched to a gene: 7.